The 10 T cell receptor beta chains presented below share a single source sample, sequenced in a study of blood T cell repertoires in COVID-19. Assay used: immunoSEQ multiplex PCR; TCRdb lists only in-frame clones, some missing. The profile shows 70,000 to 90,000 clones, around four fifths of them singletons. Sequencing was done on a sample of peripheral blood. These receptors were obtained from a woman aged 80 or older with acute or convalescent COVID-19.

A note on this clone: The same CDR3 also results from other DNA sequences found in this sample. The CDR3 region is CASSGGQAADTQYF. CDR3 nucleotide sequence: TGCGCCAGCAGCGGAGGGCAGGCCGCAGATACGCAGTATTTT. This sequence joins TRBV5-1 and TRBJ2-3; D is perhaps TRBD2 (6 bases). The V gene lost 4 bases and the J gene lost 4 bases, with 13 bases spanning the gap. Germline V gives CDR1 SGHRS, CDR2 YFSETQ. The CDR3 has 14 amino acids.

The CDR3 DNA reads TGTGCCAGCAGTCTTATTAATCAGCCCCAGCATTTT. Translated, it gives CASSLINQPQHF. V and J are TRBV27 and TRBJ1-5, with unresolved D. The V gene lost 5 bases and the J gene lost 4 bases, with 6 bases spanning the gap. From germline, CDR1 is MNHEY and CDR2 SMNVEV (reference sequence). The CDR3 totals 12 residues.

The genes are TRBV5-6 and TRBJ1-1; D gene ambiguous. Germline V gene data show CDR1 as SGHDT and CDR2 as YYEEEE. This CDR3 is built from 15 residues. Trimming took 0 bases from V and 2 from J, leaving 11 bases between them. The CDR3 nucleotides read TGTGCCAGCAGCTTGGTAGGGAGAACTAACACTGAAGCTTTCTTT. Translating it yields CASSLVGRTNTEAFF.

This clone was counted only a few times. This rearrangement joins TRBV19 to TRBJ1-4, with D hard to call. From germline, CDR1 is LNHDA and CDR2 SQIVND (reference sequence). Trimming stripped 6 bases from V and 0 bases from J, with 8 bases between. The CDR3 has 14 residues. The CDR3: CASSTGTTNEKLFF. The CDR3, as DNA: TGTGCCAGTAGCACCGGGACAACTAATGAAAAACTGTTTTTT.

CDR3 sequence: CASSFVQGADGNTIYF. The DNA for the CDR3 is TGTGCCAGCAGTTTCGTACAAGGGGCTGACGGAAACACCATATATTTT. The rearrangement joins TRBV6-5 to TRBJ1-3; tentative D call: TRBD1 (5 bases). Trimming removed 4 bases at V and 4 bases at J, with 17 bases between. Per the germline V gene, CDR1 is MNHEY and CDR2 is SVGAGI. CDR3 length equals 16 residues.

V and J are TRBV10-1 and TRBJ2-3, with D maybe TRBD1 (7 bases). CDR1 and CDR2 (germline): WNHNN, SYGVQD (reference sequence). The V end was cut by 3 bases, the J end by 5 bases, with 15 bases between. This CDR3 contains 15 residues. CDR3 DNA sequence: TGCGCCAGCAGTGAAGGTCAGGGGGGACTAGATACGCAGTATTTT. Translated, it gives CASSEGQGGLDTQYF.

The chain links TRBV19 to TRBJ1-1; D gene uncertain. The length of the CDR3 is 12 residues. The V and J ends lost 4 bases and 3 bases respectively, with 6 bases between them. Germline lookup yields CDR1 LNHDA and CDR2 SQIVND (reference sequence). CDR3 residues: CASSTPYTEAFF. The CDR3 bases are TGTGCCAGTAGTACCCCCTACACTGAAGCTTTCTTT.

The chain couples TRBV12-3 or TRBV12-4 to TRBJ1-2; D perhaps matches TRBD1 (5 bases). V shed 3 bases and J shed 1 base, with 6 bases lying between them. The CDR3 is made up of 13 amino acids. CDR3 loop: CASSLTVNYGYTF. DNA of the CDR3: TGTGCCAGCAGTTTGACAGTTAACTATGGCTACACCTTC.

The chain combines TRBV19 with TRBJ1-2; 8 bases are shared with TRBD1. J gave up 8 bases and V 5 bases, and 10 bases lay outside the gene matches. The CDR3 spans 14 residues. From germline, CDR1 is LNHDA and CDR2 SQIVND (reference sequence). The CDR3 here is CASSAQGASGGYTF. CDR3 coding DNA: TGTGCCAGTAGTGCTCAGGGGGCGTCGGGAGGCTACACCTTC.

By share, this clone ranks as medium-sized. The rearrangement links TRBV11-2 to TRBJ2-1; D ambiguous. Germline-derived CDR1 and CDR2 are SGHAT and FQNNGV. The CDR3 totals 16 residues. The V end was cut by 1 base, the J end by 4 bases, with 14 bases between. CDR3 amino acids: CASSLVGRAQYNEQFF. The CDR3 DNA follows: TGTGCCAGCAGCTTAGTTGGTCGAGCCCAATACAATGAGCAGTTCTTC.